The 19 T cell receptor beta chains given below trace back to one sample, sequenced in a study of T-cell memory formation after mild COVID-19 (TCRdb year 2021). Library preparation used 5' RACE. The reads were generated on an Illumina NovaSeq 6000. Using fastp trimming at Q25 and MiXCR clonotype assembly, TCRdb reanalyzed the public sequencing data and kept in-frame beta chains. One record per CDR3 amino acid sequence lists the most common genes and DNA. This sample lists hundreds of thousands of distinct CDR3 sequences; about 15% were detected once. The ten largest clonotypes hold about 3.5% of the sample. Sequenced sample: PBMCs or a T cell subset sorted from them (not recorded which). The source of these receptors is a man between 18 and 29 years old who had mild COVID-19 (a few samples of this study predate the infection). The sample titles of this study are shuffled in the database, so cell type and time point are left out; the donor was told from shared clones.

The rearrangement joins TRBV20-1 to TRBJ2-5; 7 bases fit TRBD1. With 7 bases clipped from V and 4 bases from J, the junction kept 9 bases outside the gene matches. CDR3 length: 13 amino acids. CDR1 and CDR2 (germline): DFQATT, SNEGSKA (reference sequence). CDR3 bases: TGCAGTGTCAAAGACAGGGTACTAGAGACCCAGTACTTC. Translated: CSVKDRVLETQYF.

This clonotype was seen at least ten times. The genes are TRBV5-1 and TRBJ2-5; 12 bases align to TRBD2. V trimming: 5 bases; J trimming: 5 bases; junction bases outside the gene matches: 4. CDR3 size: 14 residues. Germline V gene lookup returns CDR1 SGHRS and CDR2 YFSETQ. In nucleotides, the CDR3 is TGCGCCAGCAGTGGACTAGCGGGGACGGAGACCCAGTACTTC. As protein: CASSGLAGTETQYF.

The CDR3 coding sequence is TGTGCCAGCAGCTCGACCGGGACAGGGACCTACGAGCAGTACTTC. It translates to CASSSTGTGTYEQYF. The rearrangement links TRBV7-2 to TRBJ2-7; TRBD1 matches 9 bases. This CDR3 has 15 amino acids. Germline loops: CDR1 SGHTA, CDR2 FQGNSA. Germline trimming cut 4 bases from V and 2 bases from J; bases unmatched to any gene: 6.

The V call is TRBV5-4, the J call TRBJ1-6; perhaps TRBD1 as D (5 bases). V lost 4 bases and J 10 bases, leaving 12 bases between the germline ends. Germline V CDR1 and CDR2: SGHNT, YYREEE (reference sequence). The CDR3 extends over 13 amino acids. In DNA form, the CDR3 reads TGTGCCAGCAGCGCCAGGGATCGCTCACCCCTCCACTTT. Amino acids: CASSARDRSPLHF. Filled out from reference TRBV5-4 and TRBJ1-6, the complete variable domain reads ETGVTQSPTHLIKTRGQQVTLRCSSQSGHNTVSWYQQALGQGPQFIFQYYREEENGRGNFPPRFSGLQFPNYSSELNVNALELDDSALYLCASSARDRSPLHFGNGTRLTVT.

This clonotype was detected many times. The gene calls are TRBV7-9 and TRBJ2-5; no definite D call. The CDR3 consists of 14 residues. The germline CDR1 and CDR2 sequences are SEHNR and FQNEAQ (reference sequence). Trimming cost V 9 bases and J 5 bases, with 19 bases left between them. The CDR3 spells CASKRVTALETQYF. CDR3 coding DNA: TGTGCCAGTAAACGAGTGACGGCCCTGGAGACCCAGTACTTC.

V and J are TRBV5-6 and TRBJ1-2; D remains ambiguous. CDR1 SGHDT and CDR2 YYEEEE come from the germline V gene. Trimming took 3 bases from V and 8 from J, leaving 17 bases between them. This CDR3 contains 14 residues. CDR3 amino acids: CASSSFKQSGGYTF. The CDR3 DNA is TGTGCCAGCAGCTCGTTTAAGCAGTCCGGCGGCTACACCTTC.

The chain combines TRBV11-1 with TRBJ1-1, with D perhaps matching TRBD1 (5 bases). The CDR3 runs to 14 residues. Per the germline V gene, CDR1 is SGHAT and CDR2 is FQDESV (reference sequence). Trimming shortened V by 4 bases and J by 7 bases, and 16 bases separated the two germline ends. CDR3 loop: CASSWRGERVEAFF. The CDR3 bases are TGTGCCAGCAGCTGGAGGGGCGAACGGGTTGAAGCTTTCTTT.

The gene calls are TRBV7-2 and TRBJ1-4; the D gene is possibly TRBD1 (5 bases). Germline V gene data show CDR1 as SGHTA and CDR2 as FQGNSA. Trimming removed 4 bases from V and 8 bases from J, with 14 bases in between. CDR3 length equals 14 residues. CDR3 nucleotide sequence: TGTGCCAGCAGCTGGGGGGGGAGGAAAGAAAAACTGTTTTTT. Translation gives CASSWGGRKEKLFF.

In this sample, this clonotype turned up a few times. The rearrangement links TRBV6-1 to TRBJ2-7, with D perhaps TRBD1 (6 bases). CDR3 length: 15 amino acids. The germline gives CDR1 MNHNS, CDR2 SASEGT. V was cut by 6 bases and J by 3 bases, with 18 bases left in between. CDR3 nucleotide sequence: TGTGCCAGCAGGACCCCAAGGGGGAACTACTACGAGCAGTACTTC. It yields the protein CASRTPRGNYYEQYF.

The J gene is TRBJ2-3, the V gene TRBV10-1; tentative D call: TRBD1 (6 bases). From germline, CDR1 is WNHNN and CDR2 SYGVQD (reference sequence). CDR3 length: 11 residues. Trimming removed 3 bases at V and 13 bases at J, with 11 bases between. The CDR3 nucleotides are TGCGCCAGCAGTGATTGGACAGTTAAGTATTTT. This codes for CASSDWTVKYF.

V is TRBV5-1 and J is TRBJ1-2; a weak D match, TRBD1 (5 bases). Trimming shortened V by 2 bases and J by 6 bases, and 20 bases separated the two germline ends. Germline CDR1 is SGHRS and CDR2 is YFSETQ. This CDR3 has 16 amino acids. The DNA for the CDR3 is TGCGCCAGCAGCTTTACCGGGACCAGGGACGGGCATGGCTACACCTTC. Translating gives CASSFTGTRDGHGYTF.

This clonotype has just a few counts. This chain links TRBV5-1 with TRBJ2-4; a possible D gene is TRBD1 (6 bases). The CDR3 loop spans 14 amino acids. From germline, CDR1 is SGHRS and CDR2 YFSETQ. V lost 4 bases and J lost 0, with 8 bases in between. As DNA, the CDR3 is TGCGCCAGCAGCCGGGACATAGCCAAAAACATTCAGTACTTC. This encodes CASSRDIAKNIQYF.

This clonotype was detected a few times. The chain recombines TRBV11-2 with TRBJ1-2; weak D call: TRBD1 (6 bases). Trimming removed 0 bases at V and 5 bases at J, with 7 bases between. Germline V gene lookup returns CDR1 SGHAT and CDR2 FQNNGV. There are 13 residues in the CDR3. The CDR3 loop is CASSLEQGYGYTF. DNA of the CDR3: TGTGCCAGCAGCTTAGAACAGGGTTATGGCTACACCTTC.

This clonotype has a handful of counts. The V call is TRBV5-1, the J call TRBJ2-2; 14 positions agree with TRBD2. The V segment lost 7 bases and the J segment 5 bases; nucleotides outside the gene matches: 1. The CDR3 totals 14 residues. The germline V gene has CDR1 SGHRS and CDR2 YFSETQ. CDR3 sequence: CASRTSGGTGELFF. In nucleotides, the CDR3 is TGCGCCAGCCGGACTAGCGGGGGGACCGGGGAGCTGTTTTTT.

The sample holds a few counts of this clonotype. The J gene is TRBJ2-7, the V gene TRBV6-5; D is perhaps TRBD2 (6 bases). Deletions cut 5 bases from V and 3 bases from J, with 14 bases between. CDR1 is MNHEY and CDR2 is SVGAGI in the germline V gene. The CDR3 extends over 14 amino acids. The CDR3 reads CASSTRARDYEQYF. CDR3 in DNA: TGTGCCAGCAGTACCCGAGCGCGGGACTACGAGCAGTACTTC.

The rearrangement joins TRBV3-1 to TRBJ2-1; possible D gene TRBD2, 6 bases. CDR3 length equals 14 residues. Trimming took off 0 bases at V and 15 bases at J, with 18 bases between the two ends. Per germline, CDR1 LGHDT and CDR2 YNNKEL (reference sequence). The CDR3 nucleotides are TGTGCCAGCAGCCAAGACGGCTTGGACTACCAGTCGTTCTTC. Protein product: CASSQDGLDYQSFF.

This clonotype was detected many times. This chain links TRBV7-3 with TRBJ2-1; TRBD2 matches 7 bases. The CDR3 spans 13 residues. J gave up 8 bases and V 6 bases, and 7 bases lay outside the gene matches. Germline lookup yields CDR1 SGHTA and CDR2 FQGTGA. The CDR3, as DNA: TGTGCCAGCAGTCGGACTAGTCTACATGAGCAGTTCTTC. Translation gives CASSRTSLHEQFF.

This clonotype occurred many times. CDR3 region: CASSLPRGTGDNNEQFF. CDR3 sequence (DNA): TGTGCCAGCAGCTTACCTAGGGGGACAGGGGATAACAATGAGCAGTTCTTC. The chain is built from TRBV7-8 and TRBJ2-1; 10 bases match TRBD1. Germline V gives CDR1 SGHVS, CDR2 FQNEAQ. The CDR3 contains 17 residues. The trim removed 2 bases at V and 5 bases at J, leaving 9 bases unmatched.

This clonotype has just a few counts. The CDR3 loop is CASSGGQGGSPLHF. The CDR3 region has the DNA TGTGCCAGCAGCGGGGGACAGGGAGGCTCACCCCTCCACTTT. The chain has TRBV9 and TRBJ1-6, with 9 bases lining up with TRBD1. The CDR3 extends over 14 amino acids. V was clipped by 3 bases and J by 10 bases; unmatched bases: 5. Germline CDR1 reads SGDLS; CDR2 reads YYNGEE.